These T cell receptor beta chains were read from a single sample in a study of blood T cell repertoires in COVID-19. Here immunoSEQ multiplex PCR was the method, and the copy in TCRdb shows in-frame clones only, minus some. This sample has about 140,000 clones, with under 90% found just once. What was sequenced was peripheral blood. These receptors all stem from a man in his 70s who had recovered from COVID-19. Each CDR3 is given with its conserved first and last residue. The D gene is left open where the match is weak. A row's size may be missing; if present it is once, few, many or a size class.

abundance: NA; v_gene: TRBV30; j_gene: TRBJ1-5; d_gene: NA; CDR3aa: CAWSLEEGPQHF; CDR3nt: TGTGCCTGGAGTTTAGAAGAGGGACCCCAGCATTTT
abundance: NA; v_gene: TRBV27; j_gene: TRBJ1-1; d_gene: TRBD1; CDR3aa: CASSLLQGGSTEAFF; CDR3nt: TGTGCCAGCAGTTTATTACAGGGGGGATCCACTGAAGCTTTCTTT
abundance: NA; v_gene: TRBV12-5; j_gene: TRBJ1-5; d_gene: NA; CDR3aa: CASGPGEYSNQPQHF; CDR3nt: TGTGCTAGTGGACCGGGGGAATATAGCAATCAGCCCCAGCATTTT
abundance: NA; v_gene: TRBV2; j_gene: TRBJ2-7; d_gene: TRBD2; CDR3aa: CAAGAGDYEQYF; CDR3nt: TGTGCAGCGGGGGCAGGGGACTACGAGCAGTACTTC
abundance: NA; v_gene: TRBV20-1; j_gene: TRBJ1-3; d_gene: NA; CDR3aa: CSASTEEGNTIYF; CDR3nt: TGCAGTGCTAGTACAGAAGAGGGAAACACCATATATTTT
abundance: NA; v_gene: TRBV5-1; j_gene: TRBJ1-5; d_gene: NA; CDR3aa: CASSLEQSNQPQHF; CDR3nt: TGCGCCAGCAGCTTGGAACAGAGCAATCAGCCCCAGCATTTT
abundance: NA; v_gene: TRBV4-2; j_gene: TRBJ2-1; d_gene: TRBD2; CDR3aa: CASSQVAGGPNEQFF; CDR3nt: TGTGCCAGCAGCCAAGTAGCGGGAGGGCCTAATGAGCAGTTCTTC
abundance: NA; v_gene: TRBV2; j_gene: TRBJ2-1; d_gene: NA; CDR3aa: CASTSGASYNEQFF; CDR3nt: TGTGCCAGCACCTCAGGGGCCTCCTACAATGAGCAGTTCTTC
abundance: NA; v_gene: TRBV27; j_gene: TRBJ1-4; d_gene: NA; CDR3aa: CASSLDHLATNEKLFF; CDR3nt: TGTGCCAGCAGTTTGGATCATCTAGCAACTAATGAAAAACTGTTTTTT
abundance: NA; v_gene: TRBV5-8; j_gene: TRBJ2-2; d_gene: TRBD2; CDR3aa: CASSAGTSVNTGELFF; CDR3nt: TGTGCCAGCAGCGCCGGGACTAGCGTTAACACCGGGGAGCTGTTTTTT
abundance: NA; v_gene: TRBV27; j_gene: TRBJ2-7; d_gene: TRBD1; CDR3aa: CASSFGTGGMYEQYF; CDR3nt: TGTGCCAGCAGTTTCGGGACAGGGGGAATGTACGAGCAGTACTTC
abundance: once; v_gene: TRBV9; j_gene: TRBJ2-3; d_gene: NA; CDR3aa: CASSVEFRPGVDTQYF; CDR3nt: TGTGCCAGCAGCGTAGAATTCAGGCCGGGGGTCGATACGCAGTATTTT
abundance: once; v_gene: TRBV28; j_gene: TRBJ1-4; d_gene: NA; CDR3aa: CASSSPRGGGNEKLFF; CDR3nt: TGTGCCAGCAGCTCCCCTCGGGGAGGAGGTAATGAAAAACTGTTTTTT
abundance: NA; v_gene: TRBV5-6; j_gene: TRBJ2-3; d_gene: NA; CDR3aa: CASSLAGGASTDTQYF; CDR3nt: TGTGCCAGCAGCTTGGCTGGCGGAGCTAGCACAGATACGCAGTATTTT
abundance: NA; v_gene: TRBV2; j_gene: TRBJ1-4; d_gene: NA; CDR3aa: CASTLQARTNEKLFF; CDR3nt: TGTGCCAGCACCCTCCAGGCGAGAACTAATGAAAAACTGTTTTTT
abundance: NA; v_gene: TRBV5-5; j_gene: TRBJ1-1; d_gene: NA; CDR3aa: CASSLIGVNTEAFF; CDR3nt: TGTGCCAGCAGCTTGATAGGGGTGAACACTGAAGCTTTCTTT
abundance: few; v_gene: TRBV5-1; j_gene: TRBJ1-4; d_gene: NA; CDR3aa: CASRLNVGQINEKLFF; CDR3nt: TGCGCCAGCAGGTTGAACGTCGGACAGATTAATGAAAAACTGTTTTTT
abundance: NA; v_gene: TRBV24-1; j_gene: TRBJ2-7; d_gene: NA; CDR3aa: CATSDADTSYEQYF; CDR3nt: TGTGCCACCAGTGATGCCGACACCTCCTACGAGCAGTACTTC
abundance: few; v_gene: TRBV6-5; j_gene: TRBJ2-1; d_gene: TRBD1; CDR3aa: CASSRDSSYNEQFF; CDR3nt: TGTGCCAGCAGCCGGGACAGCTCCTACAATGAGCAGTTCTTC
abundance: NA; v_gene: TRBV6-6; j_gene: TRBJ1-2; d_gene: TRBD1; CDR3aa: CASSHHTGQGHGYTF; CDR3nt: TGTGCCAGCAGTCACCATACGGGACAGGGGCATGGCTACACCTTC
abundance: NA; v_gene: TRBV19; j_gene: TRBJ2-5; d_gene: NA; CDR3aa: CASSIRRAGYQETQYF; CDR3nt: TGTGCCAGTAGTATCAGGCGGGCGGGCTACCAAGAGACCCAGTACTTC
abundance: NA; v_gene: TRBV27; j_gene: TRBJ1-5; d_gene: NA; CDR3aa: CASSLSNRNNQPQHF; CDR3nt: TGTGCCAGCAGTTTATCGAACAGGAACAATCAGCCCCAGCATTTT